This entry lists 32 T cell receptor beta chains sequenced from one sample in a study of identical twins. Each CDR3 protein is one row after TCRdb ran MiXCR on the 5' RACE reads. The sample records 400,000 to 600,000 distinct CDR3 sequences, approximately 20% being singletons. These data also formed part of another study, on yellow fever vaccine responses in identical twins.

The sequencing sample was made of CD4+ T cells sorted from blood. These receptors originate from a woman between 18 and 30 years old in good health.

V is TRBV6-1 and J is TRBJ2-5; perhaps TRBD1 as D (7 bases). CDR1 and CDR2 (germline): MNHNS, SASEGT. The germline V and J ends were trimmed by 6 bases and 0 bases, with 11 bases remaining between them. CDR3 size: 14 residues. The DNA for the CDR3 is TGTGCCAGCAGGCGCGGGACAGACCAAGAGACCCAGTACTTC. Its translation: CASRRGTDQETQYF.

In this sample, this clonotype turned up a few times. J is TRBJ1-1 and V is TRBV10-3; D possibly corresponds to TRBD1 (6 bases). Between the trimmed V and J ends, which lost 6 bases and 5 bases, there was a span of 7 bases. In germline, CDR1 is ENHRY, CDR2 SYGVKD. The CDR3 is 11 residues long. CDR3: CAIRGTTEAFF. The CDR3 DNA is TGTGCCATCAGAGGGACAACTGAAGCTTTCTTT.

This clonotype was picked up many times. V is TRBV6-4 and J is TRBJ1-2; no firm D call. The CDR3 loop spans 15 amino acids. The ends were cut back, 5 bases at V and 1 base at J, with 14 bases in the middle. The germline V gene has CDR1 MRHNA and CDR2 SNTAGT. CDR3 DNA: TGTGCCAGCAGTCAGACCAGTATAGATAACTATGGCTACACCTTC. Protein sequence: CASSQTSIDNYGYTF.

The V call is TRBV12-3 or TRBV12-4, the J call TRBJ1-2; D is undetermined. Trimming stripped 5 bases from V and 3 bases from J, with 13 bases between. The CDR3 is 14 amino acids. CDR3 sequence: CASSPSRGDYGYTF. The CDR3 bases are TGTGCCAGCAGTCCTAGTCGGGGAGACTATGGCTACACCTTC.

The genes are TRBV5-1 and TRBJ1-1; maybe TRBD1 (6 bases). Germline CDR1 is SGHRS and CDR2 is YFSETQ. The germline V and J ends were trimmed by 1 base and 5 bases, with 18 bases remaining between them. The length of the CDR3 is 16 residues. The CDR3 DNA reads TGCGCCAGCAGCTTGTTAGGGACACCGGCGGGGACTGAAGCTTTCTTT. Its translation: CASSLLGTPAGTEAFF.

This clonotype was seen only a few times. The chain recombines TRBV12-3 or TRBV12-4 with TRBJ2-1; D uncertain. The CDR3 loop spans 12 amino acids. The V and J ends lost 6 bases and 6 bases respectively, with 9 bases between them. The CDR3 DNA is TGTGCCAGCAGGTCATCGGTCAATGAGCAGTTCTTC. Its protein product is CASRSSVNEQFF.

This clonotype was counted between two and nine times. The chain combines TRBV20-1 with TRBJ2-3, with D tentatively TRBD2 (5 bases). Germline loops: CDR1 DFQATT, CDR2 SNEGSKA (reference sequence). V shed 1 base and J shed 2 bases, with 19 bases lying between them. This CDR3 has 17 amino acids. The CDR3 DNA follows: TGCAGTGCTAGAGTCCGAGGGCAGGTGATTCACACAGATACGCAGTATTTT. As protein: CSARVRGQVIHTDTQYF.

This clonotype came up a few times. The gene calls are TRBV24-1 and TRBJ1-4, with unresolved D. The CDR3 runs to 15 residues. Trimming removed 0 bases from V and 7 bases from J, with 11 bases in between. The V gene's germline CDR1 is KGHDR and CDR2 SFDVKD. The CDR3 DNA sequence: TGTGCCACCAGTGATTTGCAGACGAGAGGTGAAAAACTGTTTTTT. It codes for CATSDLQTRGEKLFF.

This clonotype showed up just a few times. This sequence joins TRBV10-1 and TRBJ2-1; a possible D gene is TRBD1 (5 bases). CDR1 and CDR2 (germline): WNHNN, SYGVQD (reference sequence). This CDR3 region has 15 residues. With 4 bases removed from V and 4 bases from J, the gap between germline ends came to 14 bases. CDR3 bases: TGCGCCAGCAGTGGATCAGGGAAGGGGTACAATGAGCAGTTCTTC. Translated, it gives CASSGSGKGYNEQFF.

In this sample, this clonotype turned up a few times. The rearrangement uses TRBV25-1 and TRBJ1-1; 7 nucleotides agree with TRBD1. Germline V gene data show CDR1 as MGHDK and CDR2 as SYGVNS. Losses at the gene ends were 8 bases for V and 5 bases for J; bases not matched to a gene: 11. CDR3 length: 14 residues. The CDR3 loop is CASLKPGGRTEAFF. In DNA form, the CDR3 reads TGTGCCAGCCTCAAGCCAGGGGGGAGGACTGAAGCTTTCTTT.

In its sample, this clonotype was seen a few times. The rearrangement joins TRBV4-1 to TRBJ2-6, with D possibly matching TRBD2 (6 bases). This CDR3 spans 16 amino acids. V was clipped by 0 bases and J by 4 bases, with 10 bases between them. CDR1 is MGHRA and CDR2 is YSYEKL in the germline V gene. CDR3 amino acids: CASSQDGRRGANVLTF. In DNA, the CDR3 is TGCGCCAGCAGCCAAGATGGGAGGAGAGGGGCCAACGTCCTGACTTTC.

CDR3 nucleotide sequence: TGCAGTGCTAGAGGTTACCATAGCAATCAGCCCCAGCATTTT. Translating gives CSARGYHSNQPQHF. This chain joins TRBV20-1 and TRBJ1-5, with unresolved D. Trimming took off 1 base at V and 0 bases at J, with 7 bases between the two ends. The germline V gene has CDR1 DFQATT and CDR2 SNEGSKA (reference sequence). The CDR3 consists of 14 residues.

The chain links TRBV28 to TRBJ2-7; 8 bases line up with TRBD1. Germline CDR1 is MDHEN and CDR2 is SYDVKM. The length of the CDR3 is 12 residues. V lost 6 bases and J lost 2; bases outside the gene matches: 0. The CDR3 sequence: CASRQGAYEQYV. The CDR3 DNA reads TGTGCCAGCAGACAGGGGGCCTACGAGCAGTACGTC.

J is TRBJ2-3 and V is TRBV27, with D unclear. The V gene's germline CDR1 is MNHEY and CDR2 SMNVEV (reference sequence). V lost 11 bases and J 2 bases, leaving 8 bases between the germline ends. The CDR3 runs to 11 residues. CDR3 in amino acids: CAGPPTDTQYF. In nucleotides, the CDR3 is TGTGCCGGACCACCCACAGATACGCAGTATTTT.

The chain carries TRBV5-1 and TRBJ2-7; 7 nucleotides line up with TRBD1. J was trimmed by 0 bases and V by 4 bases; bases with no gene match: 7. The germline CDR1 and CDR2 sequences are SGHRS and YFSETQ. CDR3 length equals 15 residues. In DNA, the CDR3 is TGCGCCAGCAGCCCCGGTGACAGGGTCTCCTACGAGCAGTACGTC. The encoded protein is CASSPGDRVSYEQYV.

This clonotype was observed a handful of times. This rearrangement joins TRBV12-3 or TRBV12-4 to TRBJ2-5; TRBD2 matches 7 bases. The CDR3 loop spans 14 amino acids. The J segment lost 6 bases and the V segment lost 6 bases, leaving 10 bases of the junction unmatched. The CDR3 nucleotides are TGTGCCAGCAGACCCTCCGGGACTACTCAGACCCAGTACTTC. Translating it yields CASRPSGTTQTQYF.

The rearrangement uses TRBV12-3 or TRBV12-4 and TRBJ2-5; 7 positions match TRBD1. CDR3 length: 14 residues. J was trimmed by 9 bases and V by 2 bases; bases with no gene match: 9. CDR3 region: CASSLRGTAQSQYF. The CDR3 nucleotides read TGTGCCAGCAGTTTAAGGGGGACAGCCCAGTCCCAGTACTTC.

The chain has TRBV10-3 and TRBJ2-1; unclear D gene. The V end lost 1 base, the J end lost 0 bases, and 13 bases lay between the germline ends. Germline V gives CDR1 ENHRY, CDR2 SYGVKD. The length of the CDR3 is 17 residues. The CDR3 spells CAISEFSDLSSYNEQFF. CDR3 nucleotides: TGTGCCATCAGTGAGTTTTCAGACTTGAGCTCCTACAATGAGCAGTTCTTC.

This clonotype has just a few counts. J is TRBJ2-1 and V is TRBV9; 9 bases match TRBD2. The V gene end was trimmed by 4 bases and the J gene end by 7 bases; junction bases not matched to a gene: 15. There are 17 residues in the CDR3. Germline V gene lookup returns CDR1 SGDLS and CDR2 YYNGEE. DNA for the CDR3: TGTGCCAGCAGCCCCAGACTAGCGGAAATAAGACGGAATGAGCAGTTCTTC. It is translated as CASSPRLAEIRRNEQFF. The complete variable domain, with remaining parts taken from reference TRBV9 and TRBJ2-1, reads DSGVTQTPKHLITATGQRVTLRCSPRSGDLSVYWYQQSLDQGLQFLIQYYNGEERAKGNILERFSAQQFPDLHSELNLSSLELGDSALYFCASSPRLAEIRRNEQFFGPGTRLTVL.

The chain couples TRBV25-1 to TRBJ1-2, with TRBD1 as a possible D gene (6 bases). Trimming pared 1 base from V and 6 bases from J, leaving 9 bases between. Germline V lookup: CDR1 MGHDK, CDR2 SYGVNS. The CDR3 is 13 amino acids. In DNA form, the CDR3 reads TGTGCCAGCAGTGAATTGGGGGCTAATGGCTACACCTTC. Amino acids: CASSELGANGYTF.

The chain is built from TRBV28 and TRBJ1-6; D is unresolved. CDR1 MDHEN and CDR2 SYDVKM come from the germline V gene. CDR3 length equals 14 residues. With 1 base removed from V and 9 bases from J, the gap between germline ends came to 10 bases. The CDR3 protein is CASSLFTQISPLHF. DNA for the CDR3: TGTGCCAGCAGTTTATTCACCCAGATTTCACCCCTCCACTTT.

This clonotype has just a few counts. The V gene is TRBV7-6, the J gene TRBJ1-1, with TRBD1 matching 10 bases. The CDR3 extends over 15 amino acids. J gave up 3 bases and V 5 bases, and 6 bases lay outside the gene matches. Germline CDR1 is SGHVS and CDR2 is FNYEAQ. CDR3 sequence (DNA): TGTGCCAGCAGCCTAAGTGGGACAGGGGACACTGAAGCTTTCTTT. It yields the protein CASSLSGTGDTEAFF. The full variable domain, in which reference TRBV7-6 and TRBJ1-1 provide the parts outside the CDR3, is GAGVSQSPRYKVTKRGQDVALRCDPISGHVSLYWYRQALGQGPEFLTYFNYEAQQDKSGLPNDRFSAERPEGSISTLTIQRTEQRDSAMYRCASSLSGTGDTEAFFGQGTRLTVV.

This clonotype came up a few times. The J gene is TRBJ1-5, the V gene TRBV20-1; 8 bases are a match to TRBD1. This CDR3 is built from 14 residues. Germline loops: CDR1 DFQATT, CDR2 SNEGSKA (reference sequence). Trimming took 3 bases from V and 5 from J; bases not matched to a gene: 6. Here the CDR3 DNA reads TGCAGTGCTAGCGCCGGGACAGGTTATCAGCCCCAGCATTTT. This codes for CSASAGTGYQPQHF.

This clonotype was detected only a few times. CDR3 loop: CASSKDPDRGYEQYV. CDR3 in DNA: TGTGCCAGCAGCAAAGACCCTGACAGGGGATACGAGCAGTACGTC. The chain joins TRBV21-1 to TRBJ2-7; the table assigns TRBD1, which was not confirmed against the DNA. TRBV21-1 is deemed a pseudogene. The CDR3 consists of 15 residues.

This clonotype was picked up a small number of times. The chain recombines TRBV5-1 with TRBJ1-1; 7 bases match TRBD1. This CDR3 contains 15 residues. Germline values: CDR1 SGHRS, CDR2 YFSETQ. The J segment lost 5 bases and the V segment lost 4 bases, leaving 11 bases of the junction unmatched. CDR3 sequence reads: CASSITTPGGTEAFF. The CDR3, as DNA: TGCGCCAGCAGCATAACAACCCCAGGGGGAACTGAAGCTTTCTTT.

The chain combines TRBV18 with TRBJ2-2; 8 bases align to TRBD1. With 0 bases clipped from V and 1 base from J, the junction kept 1 base outside the gene matches. Germline CDR1 KGHSH, CDR2 LQKENI. The CDR3 sequence is 16 residues long. The CDR3 is CASSPPGTGNTGELFF. The CDR3 DNA reads as TGTGCCAGCTCACCACCGGGGACAGGGAACACCGGGGAGCTGTTTTTT. The complete variable domain, with remaining parts taken from reference TRBV18 and TRBJ2-2, reads NAGVMQNPRHLVRRRGQEARLRCSPMKGHSHVYWYRQLPEEGLKFMVYLQKENIIDESGMPKERFSAEFPKEGPSILRIQQVVRGDSAAYFCASSPPGTGNTGELFFGEGSRLTVL.

The sample holds a few counts of this clonotype. V and J are TRBV20-1 and TRBJ2-3; no clear D gene. This CDR3 is built from 15 residues. Germline CDR1 is DFQATT and CDR2 is SNEGSKA (reference sequence). Between the trimmed V and J ends, which lost 0 bases and 0 bases, there was a span of 10 bases. The CDR3 DNA reads TGCAGTGCTAGAGATGGCGGCAAGAGCACAGATACGCAGTATTTT. Protein product: CSARDGGKSTDTQYF.

This clonotype has just a few counts. V usage is TRBV5-1 and J usage is TRBJ2-3; D gene uncertain. The CDR3 loop spans 17 amino acids. V was clipped by 1 base and J by 4 bases, with 19 bases between them. Germline lookup yields CDR1 SGHRS and CDR2 YFSETQ. The CDR3 DNA sequence: TGCGCCAGCAGCTTGTCGGCAGGTTCTCACACCTCAGATACGCAGTATTTT. Translated, it gives CASSLSAGSHTSDTQYF.

This clonotype was counted only a few times. The V gene is TRBV7-8, the J gene TRBJ2-1, with 7 bases matching TRBD1. With 1 base clipped from V and 5 bases from J, the junction kept 8 bases outside the gene matches. Germline V gene data show CDR1 as SGHVS and CDR2 as FQNEAQ. There are 16 residues in the CDR3. CDR3 loop: CASSLDLRTGNNEQFF. Written as DNA, the CDR3 is TGTGCCAGCAGCTTAGACTTGAGGACAGGCAACAATGAGCAGTTCTTC.

This clonotype was picked up a small number of times. The chain carries TRBV10-2 and TRBJ2-3; D is ambiguous. V lost 0 bases, J lost 0 bases, and 7 bases lay in between. This CDR3 comprises 15 residues. Germline V gene data show CDR1 as WSHSY and CDR2 as SAAADI. This CDR3 reads CASSESSISTDTQYF. The CDR3, as DNA: TGCGCCAGCAGTGAGTCGAGCATAAGCACAGATACGCAGTATTTT.

In this sample, this clonotype turned up a few times. The chain carries TRBV5-5 and TRBJ2-1; D gene uncertain. Trimming removed 2 bases at V and 4 bases at J, with 13 bases between. This CDR3 contains 15 residues. Germline CDR1 and CDR2: SGHKS and YYEKEE (reference sequence). CDR3 DNA: TGTGCCAGCAGCTTAGCCGCTTACACTTACAATGAGCAGTTCTTC. This translates into CASSLAAYTYNEQFF. Looking up the rest from reference TRBV5-5 and TRBJ2-1 gives the full variable domain: DAGVTQSPTHLIKTRGQQVTLRCSPISGHKSVSWYQQVLGQGPQFIFQYYEKEERGRGNFPDRFSARQFPNYSSELNVNALLLGDSALYLCASSLAAYTYNEQFFGPGTRLTVL.

The chain links TRBV5-1 to TRBJ2-1; 11 bases fit TRBD2. V was pared by 5 bases and J by 7 bases, with 14 bases of the junction left unmatched. CDR1 SGHRS and CDR2 YFSETQ come from the germline V gene. This CDR3 spans 17 amino acids. DNA for the CDR3: TGCGCCAGCAGGCTGGACCCGACTAGCGGGATCAGGAATGAGCAGTTCTTC. Amino acid sequence: CASRLDPTSGIRNEQFF.